The rows below give T cell receptor beta chains drawn from one sample of a study of blood T cell repertoires in COVID-19. Libraries were prepared by immunoSEQ multiplex PCR; TCRdb keeps only in-frame clonotypes and omits some of them. The table includes some 130,000 clones, 88% detected once. Source material: peripheral blood. The receptors shown here come from a man over 45 with acute or convalescent COVID-19. Each CDR3 is given with its conserved first and last residue. The D gene is left open where the match is weak. For some rows the clone size is stated as once, few or many, or as a class when expanded; others skip it.

>-|TRBV5-1|TRBD1|TRBJ1-2
TGCGCCAGCAGCTTGGGGGACAGGGCCTATGGCTACACCTTC
CASSLGDRAYGYTF
>-|TRBV11-2|TRBD1|TRBJ2-1
TGTGCCAGCAGCTTAGGGGACAGGGCGATCAATGAGCAGTTCTTC
CASSLGDRAINEQFF
>-|TRBV6-5|-|TRBJ1-4
TGTGCCACCGCGGCCGGAACTAATGAAAAACTGTTTTTT
CATAAGTNEKLFF
>-|TRBV18|TRBD1|TRBJ1-4
TGTGCCAGCTCACCCCCGGGACAGGGAGGTGAAAAACTGTTTTTT
CASSPPGQGGEKLFF
>-|TRBV19|-|TRBJ1-1
TGTGCCAGTAGTATGGCAGGCTACCTAAACACTGAAGCTTTCTTT
CASSMAGYLNTEAFF
>few|TRBV19|-|TRBJ1-2
TGTGCCAGTAGTATGGGGCAGACCATAGGCCGAATAAATGGCTACACCTTC
CASSMGQTIGRINGYTF
>-|TRBV5-4|-|TRBJ1-4
TGTGCCAGCAGCTTCGGGGGGGCGGGTAATGAAAAACTGTTTTTT
CASSFGGAGNEKLFF
>-|TRBV3-1/TRBV3-2|-|TRBJ1-3
TGTGCCAGCAGCCAAGATACCGAGGGGGACACCATATATTTT
CASSQDTEGDTIYF
>-|TRBV10-1|TRBD1|TRBJ2-5
TGCGCCAGCAGTGAAAGGACAGGACTTCAAGAGACCCAGTACTTC
CASSERTGLQETQYF
>-|TRBV30|TRBD1|TRBJ2-2
TGTGCCTCCTTGACAGGGGGCGCGTGGGAGCTGTTTTTT
CASLTGGAWELFF
>-|TRBV11-3|-|TRBJ2-3
TGTGCCAGCAGCCCGACTCCCGCTGGCACAGATACGCAGTATTTT
CASSPTPAGTDTQYF
>once|TRBV24-1|-|TRBJ1-2
TGTGCCACCAGTGACCCAGAGAAAACAGGGTTAAATGGCTACACCTTC
CATSDPEKTGLNGYTF
>-|TRBV19|TRBD1|TRBJ1-2
TGTGCCAGTAGTATTTTTGGGGCAGGGGGCTATGGCTACACCTTC
CASSIFGAGGYGYTF
>once|TRBV4-1|TRBD2|TRBJ2-1
TGCGCCAGCAGCCAAGAATTGGGACTAGCGGGAGAGCAGTTCTTC
CASSQELGLAGEQFF
>-|TRBV9|-|TRBJ1-1
TGTGCCAGCAGCTCCCGGGCGGGGTCAGGGATGAACACTGAAGCTTTCTTT
CASSSRAGSGMNTEAFF
>-|TRBV27|TRBD1|TRBJ1-2
TGTGCCAGCAGTTTCGTCATCGGACAGGGCAACTATGGCTACACCTTC
CASSFVIGQGNYGYTF
>-|TRBV5-1|-|TRBJ1-2
TGCGCCAGCAGCGGTCCCCCGACGGGAAGCAACTATGGCTACACCTTC
CASSGPPTGSNYGYTF
>-|TRBV29-1|-|TRBJ2-5
TGCAGCGGCACCGCTCAGGGGGGCGGGGAGACCCAGTACTTC
CSGTAQGGGETQYF
>-|TRBV2|-|TRBJ1-1
TGTGCCAGCAGTGTAGTACAGGGCAGGACTGAAGCTTTCTTT
CASSVVQGRTEAFF
>-|TRBV28|TRBD1|TRBJ2-7
TGTGCCAGCAGGCCCCAGGGGGCGTATTCCTACGAGCAGTACTTC
CASRPQGAYSYEQYF
>-|TRBV5-1|-|TRBJ2-1
TGCGCCAGCAGGGACTCTCCTAACAATGAGCAGTTCTTC
CASRDSPNNEQFF
>-|TRBV7-2|TRBD1|TRBJ1-2
TGTGCCAGCAGCTTAGAGGCGGGACAGTTTTATGGCTACACCTTC
CASSLEAGQFYGYTF
>-|TRBV2|TRBD1|TRBJ1-2
TGTGCCAGCTCTTTGACAGGGGACTATGGCTACACCTTC
CASSLTGDYGYTF
>-|TRBV11-2|-|TRBJ1-1
TGTGCCAGCAGCTTAGTCTCGAAGGGGCTTCCTAGGTACACTGAAGCTTTCTTT
CASSLVSKGLPRYTEAFF
>once|TRBV29-1|TRBD1|TRBJ1-1
TGCAGCGCTGGGACAGGGGGGGACACTGAAGCTTTCTTT
CSAGTGGDTEAFF
>-|TRBV7-2|TRBD1|TRBJ2-2
TGTGCCAGCAGCTTCAGGGGGGGACAGGGGGCGTTAGGGCTGTTTTTT
CASSFRGGQGALGLFF
>-|TRBV7-3|-|TRBJ2-3
TGTGCCAGCAGCCCCTCCAGGGCAGATACGCAGTATTTT
CASSPSRADTQYF
>-|TRBV9|TRBD1|TRBJ1-1
TGTGCCAGCAGCCCAGCCTCGACAGGGCACACTGAAGCTTTCTTT
CASSPASTGHTEAFF
>-|TRBV4-2|TRBD1|TRBJ2-3
TGTGCCAGCAGCCAAAAGTTGACAGGGGGAGATACGCAGTATTTT
CASSQKLTGGDTQYF
>few|TRBV5-1|-|TRBJ2-3
TGCGCCAGCAGCTCAAAGCAAAGGACAGCCTACTGGGGGAACACAGATACGCAGTATTTT
CASSSKQRTAYWGNTDTQYF
>-|TRBV10-3|-|TRBJ1-1
TGTGCCATCAGTGATACAGGGATGAACACTGAAGCTTTCTTT
CAISDTGMNTEAFF
>-|TRBV28|TRBD1|TRBJ1-1
TGTGCCAGCAGTTTATCCCGGGGACAGGGTTACACTGAAGCTTTCTTT
CASSLSRGQGYTEAFF
>-|TRBV28|TRBD1|TRBJ1-4
TGTGCCAGCAGTAAAAGACAGGGGGGTTTGGGTGAAAAACTGTTTTTT
CASSKRQGGLGEKLFF
>-|TRBV7-6|TRBD2|TRBJ2-2
TGTGCCAGCGCTCTAGCGGGAGGGCTCTCCACCGGGGAGCTGTTTTTT
CASALAGGLSTGELFF
>-|TRBV5-1|TRBD1|TRBJ1-2
TGCGCCAGCGGCAGGGGGTACGACTATGGCTACACCTTC
CASGRGYDYGYTF
>-|TRBV28|TRBD1|TRBJ2-1
TGTGCCAGCAAGGGACAGTTCTACAATGAGCAGTTCTTC
CASKGQFYNEQFF
>-|TRBV2|TRBD2|TRBJ2-7
TGTGCCAGCAGACGGACTAGCGGGTACGAGCAGTACTTC
CASRRTSGYEQYF
>-|TRBV5-6|-|TRBJ2-5
TGTGCCAGCAGCTTGGAACAGGGCAGTGCAGAGACCCAGTACTTC
CASSLEQGSAETQYF
>-|TRBV19|-|TRBJ1-4
TGTGCCAGTAACACCGGGACAAAGAATGAAAAACTGTTTTTT
CASNTGTKNEKLFF
>once|TRBV5-1|-|TRBJ1-2
TGCGCCAGCAGCACAGGGACATTCCCTCCCAGAGCTAACTATGGCTACACCTTC
CASSTGTFPPRANYGYTF
>-|TRBV28|-|TRBJ2-7
TGTGCCAGCACCTCGGCCTACGAGCAGTACTTC
CASTSAYEQYF
>-|TRBV7-9|-|TRBJ2-5
TGTGCCAGCAGCTCCGGAGGGACCCAGTACTTC
CASSSGGTQYF
>-|TRBV6-5|TRBD1|TRBJ2-1
TGTGCCAGCAGTTTTCTGGACAGGGACGGGCAGTTCTTC
CASSFLDRDGQFF